Listed here are 17 T cell receptor beta chains from one sample, sequenced in a study of shared clonotypes between healthy human individuals. Sequencing was performed with immunoSEQ multiplex PCR; in TCRdb, only in-frame clones are kept and a portion is missing. The sample has a few million clones, around nine tenths seen once; the top ten hold 0.14%. The sample comprised naive CD4+ T cells sorted from blood. Subset specified: CD45RA+ positively selected. The receptors were gathered from a man aged 18 to 29 in good health.

The rearrangement joins TRBV28 to TRBJ2-7; D is unclear. Germline assignment: CDR1 MDHEN and CDR2 SYDVKM. V was pared by 5 bases and J by 4 bases, with 9 bases between. There are 12 residues in the CDR3. This chain's CDR3 is CASSLVQYEQYF. CDR3 nucleotide sequence: TGTGCCAGCAGTCTCGTCCAGTACGAGCAGTACTTC. The full variable domain, rest sourced from reference TRBV28 and TRBJ2-7, is DVKVTQSSRYLVKRTGEKVFLECVQDMDHENMFWYRQDPGLGLRLIYFSYDVKMKEKGDIPEGYSVSREKKERFSLILESASTNQTSMYLCASSLVQYEQYFGPGTRLTVT.

This chain joins TRBV5-1 and TRBJ2-3, with TRBD2 identical over 11 bases. Trimming removed 2 bases from V and 4 bases from J; junction bases left unmatched: 6. This CDR3 contains 16 residues. Per the germline V gene, CDR1 is SGHRS and CDR2 is YFSETQ. The CDR3 DNA reads as TGCGCCAGCAGCTTTTCCGGGACTAGCGGCCCAGATACGCAGTATTTT. It encodes CASSFSGTSGPDTQYF.

The chain uses TRBV7-8 and TRBJ2-3, with TRBD2 matching over 9 bases. The CDR3 is made up of 14 amino acids. J gave up 5 bases and V 0 bases, and 0 bases lay outside the gene matches. Germline-derived CDR1 and CDR2 are SGHVS and FQNEAQ. CDR3 sequence: CASSLASGGDTQYF. The CDR3 nucleotides are TGTGCCAGCAGCTTAGCTAGCGGGGGAGATACGCAGTATTTT. Variable domain in full (rest from reference TRBV7-8 and TRBJ2-3): GAGVSQSPRYKVAKRGQDVALRCDPISGHVSLFWYQQALGQGPEFLTYFQNEAQLDKSGLPSDRFFAERPEGSVSTLKIQRTQQEDSAVYLCASSLASGGDTQYFGPGTRLTVL.

This chain links TRBV10-1 with TRBJ2-2; D perhaps matches TRBD2 (5 bases). The CDR3 length is 14 residues. Germline V gives CDR1 WNHNN, CDR2 SYGVQD (reference sequence). Trimming shortened V by 4 bases and J by 4 bases, and 10 bases separated the two germline ends. The CDR3 nucleotides are TGCGCCAGCAGTGGCCCGGGAACCACCGGGGAGCTGTTTTTT. Its translation: CASSGPGTTGELFF.

This clone was counted at least ten times. The V and J genes are TRBV7-9 and TRBJ2-1, with TRBD1 matching 7 bases. This CDR3 is 14 amino acids long. In germline, CDR1 is SEHNR, CDR2 FQNEAQ (reference sequence). Trimming took 3 bases from V and 4 from J; bases not matched to a gene: 3. In DNA, the CDR3 is TGTGCCAGCAGCTTCAAGACAGGGTACAATGAGCAGTTCTTC. It specifies CASSFKTGYNEQFF.

This clone was seen more than once but under ten times. The chain uses TRBV6-1 and TRBJ1-4; D uncertain. Looked up from germline, CDR1 is MNHNS and CDR2 is SASEGT. This CDR3 has 12 amino acids. V was clipped by 6 bases and J by 4 bases, with 6 bases between them. The CDR3 here is CASRVGNEKLFF. The CDR3 DNA reads as TGTGCCAGCAGAGTCGGTAATGAAAAACTGTTTTTT.

The rearrangement uses TRBV6-6 and TRBJ1-2; the match to TRBD1 covers 7 bases. This CDR3 spans 14 amino acids. In germline, CDR1 is MNHNY, CDR2 SVGAGI (reference sequence). V was clipped by 0 bases and J by 6 bases; unmatched bases: 4. The CDR3 here is CASSYSGTVNGYTF. The CDR3 DNA follows: TGTGCCAGCAGTTACTCGGGGACAGTCAATGGCTACACCTTC.

This chain joins TRBV6-6 and TRBJ2-7; 11 nucleotides match TRBD2. The CDR3 is 15 residues long. V was clipped by 6 bases and J by 6 bases; unmatched bases: 10. CDR1 and CDR2 (germline): MNHNY, SVGAGI (reference sequence). In DNA form, the CDR3 reads TGTGCCAGCAGCCGTACGACTAGCGGGGTGGGCGAGCAGTACTTC. Its translation: CASSRTTSGVGEQYF.

The chain couples TRBV4-1 to TRBJ1-3; D call uncertain. Per the germline V gene, CDR1 is MGHRA and CDR2 is YSYEKL. This CDR3 spans 15 amino acids. V lost 1 base to trimming and J lost 0 bases, with 7 bases between them. The CDR3: CASSQVHSSGNTIYF. CDR3 DNA sequence: TGCGCCAGCAGCCAAGTTCACAGCTCTGGAAACACCATATATTTT.

The chain couples TRBV6-6 to TRBJ1-1; unclear D gene. Between the trimmed V and J ends, which lost 2 bases and 0 bases, there was a span of 7 bases. CDR1 and CDR2 from the germline V gene are MNHNY and SVGAGI (reference sequence). This CDR3 region has 14 residues. The CDR3 DNA reads as TGTGCCAGCAGTTACAGGGTCATGAACACTGAAGCTTTCTTT. It codes for CASSYRVMNTEAFF.

For this clone: At one end, the junction sequence differs from germline, possibly due to a read error. The chain employs TRBV11-2 and TRBJ1-1; D unclear. The CDR3 is 13 residues long. The V gene's germline CDR1 is SGHAT and CDR2 FQNNGV. CDR3 DNA: TGTGCCAGCAGCTCCACGGGGTGGACGTCGCGGATCTTT. This gives the protein CASSSTGWTSRIF.

There are a few counts of this clone. This rearrangement joins TRBV18 to TRBJ1-1; D might be TRBD1 (5 bases). The CDR3 covers 14 residues. The V end was cut by 6 bases, the J end by 2 bases, with 13 bases between. Germline loops: CDR1 KGHSH, CDR2 LQKENI. The CDR3 sequence: CASSFGHPNTEAFF. The DNA of the CDR3 is TGTGCCAGCTCTTTCGGACATCCCAACACTGAAGCTTTCTTT. Using reference TRBV18 and TRBJ1-1 for the parts outside the CDR3, the full variable domain is NAGVMQNPRHLVRRRGQEARLRCSPMKGHSHVYWYRQLPEEGLKFMVYLQKENIIDESGMPKERFSAEFPKEGPSILRIQQVVRGDSAAYFCASSFGHPNTEAFFGQGTRLTVV.

The CDR3 is CATTSPGSGGAETQYF. Here the CDR3 DNA reads TGTGCCACCACTAGCCCCGGCAGCGGGGGGGCCGAGACCCAGTACTTC. The chain joins TRBV28 to TRBJ2-5; TRBD2 agrees at 10 bases. CDR1 is MDHEN, CDR2 SYDVKM, per germline. V lost 10 bases, J lost 5 bases, and 16 bases stayed unmatched. The CDR3 extends over 16 amino acids.

V and J are TRBV10-3 and TRBJ2-1, with 10 bases lining up with TRBD2. With 7 bases clipped from V and 5 bases from J, the junction kept 5 bases outside the gene matches. CDR1 and CDR2 from the germline V gene are ENHRY and SYGVKD. CDR3 length equals 14 residues. CDR3 residues: CAITPSGSHNEQFF. CDR3 in DNA: TGTGCCATCACCCCTAGCGGGAGCCACAATGAGCAGTTCTTC.

In its sample, this clone was seen a few times. This chain links TRBV9 with TRBJ1-6; possibly TRBD1 for D (6 bases). V dropped 0 bases and J dropped 7 bases, with 14 bases sitting between them. Germline V gene data show CDR1 as SGDLS and CDR2 as YYNGEE. CDR3 length: 16 amino acids. CDR3 coding DNA: TGTGCCAGCAGCGTAGATGCAGGGGCAGAAAATTCACCCCTCCACTTT. Amino acid sequence: CASSVDAGAENSPLHF.

With regard to this clone: The identical CDR3 is also encoded by other nucleotide sequences in the sample. In DNA form, the CDR3 reads TGCGCCAGCAGCCCGGACAGGCCTTACGAGCAGTACTTC. This encodes CASSPDRPYEQYF. The V and J genes are TRBV5-1 and TRBJ2-7; 7 nucleotides agree with TRBD1. This CDR3 region has 13 residues. Germline V gives CDR1 SGHRS, CDR2 YFSETQ. V lost 4 bases to trimming and J lost 4 bases; unmatched junction nucleotides: 5.

J is TRBJ1-6 and V is TRBV7-8; D gene uncertain. There are 13 residues in the CDR3. The V end lost 5 bases, the J end lost 12 bases, and 14 bases lay between the germline ends. Germline CDR1 is SGHVS and CDR2 is FQNEAQ. The CDR3 DNA follows: TGTGCCAGCAGCCTGATCCGCCTAGGACCCCTCCACTTT. Amino acid sequence: CASSLIRLGPLHF.